This note documents a single TCR beta chain sequence. Its matching antigen is unknown. The data originate from a study of cytomegalovirus exposure and HLA in healthy donors. Findings and caveats of the study: It was in a later analysis that TCR association rates were seen to vary by HLA locus, highest for DRB1 and lowest for HLA-C.

V was clipped by 6 bases and J by 3 bases; unmatched bases: 6. The length of the CDR3 is 15 residues. Looked up from germline, CDR1 is WSHSY and CDR2 is SAAADI. The PCR contained 60 Vbeta and 13 Jbeta primers. Here immunoSEQ multiplex PCR was the method, and the copy in TCRdb shows in-frame clones only, minus some. The repertoire holds 75,000 to 100,000 clones, with 64% as singletons. The rearrangement uses TRBV10-2 and TRBJ1-2; 11 bases agree with TRBD1. The sequenced sample was PBMCs. The source of this sequence is a man aged 60 to 75 in good health and CMV-seronegative. CDR3 DNA: TGCGCCAGCAGACGGACAGGGGGCGTTCACTATGGCTACACCTTC. The encoded protein is CASRRTGGVHYGYTF.